The 4 T cell receptor beta chains below were found in one sample sequenced in a study of CD4 and CD8 cells across lung adenocarcinoma regions. TCRdb ran MiXCR on the PCR reads and lists one entry per CDR3 protein. The data hold about 5,200 distinct CDR3 sequences, with around 50% observed a single time. The sequenced sample was CD4+ T cells from the margin of a lung tumor. The receptors here all came from a male donor with lung adenocarcinoma. The CD4 and CD8 labels of this study may be unreliable.

This clonotype has a single count. The junction differs from germline at one of its ends, possibly a read error. CDR3 coding DNA: TGTGCCGGGGGGACGGGAGGCCGTTACACAGATACCCAGTATTTC. It yields the protein CAGGTGGRYTDTQYF. The rearrangement uses TRBV27 and TRBJ2-3; TRBD2 matches 7 bases. Germline CDR1 and CDR2: MNHEY and SMNVEV (reference sequence). This CDR3 comprises 15 residues.

The V call is TRBV6-1, the J call TRBJ1-2; TRBD1 matches at 8 bases. CDR3 length: 11 amino acids. CDR1 is MNHNS, CDR2 SASEGT, per germline. After removal of 6 bases from V and 7 bases from J, the junction contained 1 base not matched to a gene. This CDR3 reads CASRTGGGYTF. CDR3 sequence (DNA): TGTGCCAGCAGAACAGGGGGTGGCTACACCTTC.

The chain combines TRBV7-2 with TRBJ2-1; perhaps TRBD1 as D (5 bases). Germline V gives CDR1 SGHTA, CDR2 FQGNSA. V was clipped by 0 bases and J by 9 bases, with 9 bases between them. This CDR3 is built from 13 residues. The CDR3 DNA follows: TGTGCCAGCAGCTTAGCGAGTAGGGGTGAGCAGTTCTTC. Protein sequence: CASSLASRGEQFF.

The genes are TRBV11-1 and TRBJ2-3; D is unresolved. CDR3 length: 12 amino acids. The germline V gene has CDR1 SGHAT and CDR2 FQDESV (reference sequence). Trimming stripped 5 bases from V and 4 bases from J, with 7 bases between. CDR3 region: CASSPTSDTQYF. For the CDR3, the DNA is TGTGCCAGCAGCCCCACTTCAGATACGCAGTATTTT.